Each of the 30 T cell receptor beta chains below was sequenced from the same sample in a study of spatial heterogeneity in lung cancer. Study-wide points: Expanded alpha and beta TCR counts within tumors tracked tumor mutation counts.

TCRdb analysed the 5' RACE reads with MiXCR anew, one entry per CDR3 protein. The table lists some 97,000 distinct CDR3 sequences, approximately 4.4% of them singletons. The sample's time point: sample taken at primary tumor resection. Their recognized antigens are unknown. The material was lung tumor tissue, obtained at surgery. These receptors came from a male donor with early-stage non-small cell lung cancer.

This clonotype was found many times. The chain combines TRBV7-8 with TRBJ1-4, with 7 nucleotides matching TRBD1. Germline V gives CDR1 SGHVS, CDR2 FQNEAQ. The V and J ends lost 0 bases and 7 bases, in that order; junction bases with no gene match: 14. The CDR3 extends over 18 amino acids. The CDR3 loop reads CASSLAPGGGQEIEKLFF. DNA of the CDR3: TGTGCCAGCAGCTTAGCCCCGGGGGGTGGACAGGAGATTGAAAAACTGTTTTTT.

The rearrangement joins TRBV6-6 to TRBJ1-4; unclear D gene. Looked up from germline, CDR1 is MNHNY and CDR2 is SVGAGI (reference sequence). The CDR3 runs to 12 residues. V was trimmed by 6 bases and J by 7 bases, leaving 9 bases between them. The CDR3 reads CASRTGGEKLFF. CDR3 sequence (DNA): TGTGCCAGCAGGACGGGTGGTGAAAAACTGTTTTTT.

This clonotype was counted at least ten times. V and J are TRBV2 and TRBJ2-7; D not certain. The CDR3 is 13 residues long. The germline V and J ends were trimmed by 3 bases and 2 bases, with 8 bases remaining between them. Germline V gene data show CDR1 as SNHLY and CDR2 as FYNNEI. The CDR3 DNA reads TGTGCCAGCAGTGATGACACCCCCTACGAGCAGTACTTC. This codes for CASSDDTPYEQYF.

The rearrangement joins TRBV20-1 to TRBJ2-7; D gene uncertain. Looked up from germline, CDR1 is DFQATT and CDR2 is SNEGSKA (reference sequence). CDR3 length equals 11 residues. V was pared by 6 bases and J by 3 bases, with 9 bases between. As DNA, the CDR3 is TGCAGTGCCATAGACGGCTACGAGCAGTACTTC. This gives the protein CSAIDGYEQYF.

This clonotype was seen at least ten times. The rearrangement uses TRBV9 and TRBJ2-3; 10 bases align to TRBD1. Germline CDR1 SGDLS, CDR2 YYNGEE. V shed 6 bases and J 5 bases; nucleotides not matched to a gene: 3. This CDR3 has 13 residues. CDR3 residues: CASTRDRGDTQYF. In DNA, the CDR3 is TGTGCCAGCACCAGGGACAGGGGAGATACGCAGTATTTT.

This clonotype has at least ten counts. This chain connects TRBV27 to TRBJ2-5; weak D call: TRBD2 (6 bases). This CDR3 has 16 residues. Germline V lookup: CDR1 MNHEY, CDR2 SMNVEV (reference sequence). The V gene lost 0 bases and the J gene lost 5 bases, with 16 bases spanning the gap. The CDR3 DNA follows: TGTGCCAGCAGTTTATCATCGCGTCTAGCGTGGGAGACCCAGTACTTC. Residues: CASSLSSRLAWETQYF.

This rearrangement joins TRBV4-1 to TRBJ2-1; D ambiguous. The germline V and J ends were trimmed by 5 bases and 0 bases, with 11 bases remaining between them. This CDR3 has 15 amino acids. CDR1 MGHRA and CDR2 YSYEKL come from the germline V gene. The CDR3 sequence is CASSRNTASYNEQFF. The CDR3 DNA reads TGCGCCAGCAGCAGAAACACCGCCTCCTACAATGAGCAGTTCTTC.

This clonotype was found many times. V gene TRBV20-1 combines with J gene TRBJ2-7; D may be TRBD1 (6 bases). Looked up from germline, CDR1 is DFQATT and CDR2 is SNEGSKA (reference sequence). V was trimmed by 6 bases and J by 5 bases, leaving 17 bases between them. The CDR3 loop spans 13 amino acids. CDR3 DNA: TGCAGTGCAACGGGACAAGGGGTCAACGAGCAGTACTTC. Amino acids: CSATGQGVNEQYF.

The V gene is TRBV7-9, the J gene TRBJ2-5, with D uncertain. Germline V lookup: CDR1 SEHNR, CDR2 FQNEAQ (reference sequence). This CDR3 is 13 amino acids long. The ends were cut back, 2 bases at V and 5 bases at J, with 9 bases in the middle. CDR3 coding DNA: TGTGCCAGCAGCTTAACGCGAACGGAGACCCAGTACTTC. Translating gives CASSLTRTETQYF.

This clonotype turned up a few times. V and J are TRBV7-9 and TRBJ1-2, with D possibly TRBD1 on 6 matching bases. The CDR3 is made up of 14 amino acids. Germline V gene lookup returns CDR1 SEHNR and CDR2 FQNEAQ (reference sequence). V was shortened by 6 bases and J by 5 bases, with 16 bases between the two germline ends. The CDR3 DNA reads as TGTGCCAGCAGGGGGGACATACAGTATTATGGCTACACCTTC. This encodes CASRGDIQYYGYTF.

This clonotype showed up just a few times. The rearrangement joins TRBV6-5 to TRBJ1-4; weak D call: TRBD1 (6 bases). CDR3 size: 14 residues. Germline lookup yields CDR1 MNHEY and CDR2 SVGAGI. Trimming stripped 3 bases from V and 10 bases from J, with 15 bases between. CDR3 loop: CASSYETGGGKLFF. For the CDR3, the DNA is TGTGCCAGCAGTTATGAGACAGGCGGGGGAAAACTGTTTTTT.

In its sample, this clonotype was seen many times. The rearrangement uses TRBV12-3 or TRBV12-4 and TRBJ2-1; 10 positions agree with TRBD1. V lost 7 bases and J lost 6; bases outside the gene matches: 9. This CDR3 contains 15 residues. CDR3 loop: CASTGPGTGVNEQFF. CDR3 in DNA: TGTGCCAGCACCGGTCCCGGGACAGGGGTCAATGAGCAGTTCTTC.

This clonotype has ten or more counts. CDR3 protein: CASSQEEENYEQYF. In DNA form, the CDR3 reads TGCGCCAGCAGCCAAGAGGAAGAAAACTACGAGCAGTACTTC. The genes are TRBV4-1 and TRBJ2-7; no firm D call. The ends were cut back, 0 bases at V and 3 bases at J, with 9 bases in the middle. This CDR3 is built from 14 residues. Per germline, CDR1 MGHRA and CDR2 YSYEKL.

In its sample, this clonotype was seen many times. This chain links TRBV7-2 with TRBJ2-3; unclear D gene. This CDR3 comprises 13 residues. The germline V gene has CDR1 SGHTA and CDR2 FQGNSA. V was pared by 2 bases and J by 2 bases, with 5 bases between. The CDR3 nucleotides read TGTGCCAGCAGCTTACGGCCCACAGATACGCAGTATTTT. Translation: CASSLRPTDTQYF.

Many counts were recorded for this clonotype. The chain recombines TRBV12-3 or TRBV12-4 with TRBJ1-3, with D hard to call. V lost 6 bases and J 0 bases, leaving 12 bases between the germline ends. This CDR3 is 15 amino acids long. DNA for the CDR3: TGTGCCAGCAGCCACCTCAGAGACTCTGGAAACACCATATATTTT. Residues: CASSHLRDSGNTIYF.

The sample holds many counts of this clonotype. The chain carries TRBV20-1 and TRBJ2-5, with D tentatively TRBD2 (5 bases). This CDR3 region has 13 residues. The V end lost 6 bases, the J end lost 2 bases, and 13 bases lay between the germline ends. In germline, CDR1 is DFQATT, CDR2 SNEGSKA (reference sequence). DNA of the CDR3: TGCAGTGCCCACGACGAGCGGCAAGAGACCCAGTACTTC. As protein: CSAHDERQETQYF.

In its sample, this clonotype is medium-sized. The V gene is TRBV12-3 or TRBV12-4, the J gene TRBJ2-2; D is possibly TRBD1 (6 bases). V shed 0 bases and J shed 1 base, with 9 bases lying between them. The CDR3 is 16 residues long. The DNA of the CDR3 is TGTGCCAGCAGTTTAGCAGCACAGGGGAACACCGGGGAGCTGTTTTTT. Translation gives CASSLAAQGNTGELFF.

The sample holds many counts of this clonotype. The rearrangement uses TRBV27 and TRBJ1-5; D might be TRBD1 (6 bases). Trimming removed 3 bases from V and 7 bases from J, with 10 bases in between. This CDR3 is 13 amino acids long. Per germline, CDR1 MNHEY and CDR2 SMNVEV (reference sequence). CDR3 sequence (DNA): TGTGCCAGCAGTTTTGGCAGGGGACAGCCCCAGCATTTT. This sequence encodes CASSFGRGQPQHF.

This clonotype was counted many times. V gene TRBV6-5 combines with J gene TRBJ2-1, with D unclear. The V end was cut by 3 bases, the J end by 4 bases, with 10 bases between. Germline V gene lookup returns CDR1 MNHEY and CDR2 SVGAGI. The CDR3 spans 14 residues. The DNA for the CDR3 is TGTGCCAGCAGTTATTTCTCGGGTTACAATGAGCAGTTCTTC. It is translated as CASSYFSGYNEQFF.

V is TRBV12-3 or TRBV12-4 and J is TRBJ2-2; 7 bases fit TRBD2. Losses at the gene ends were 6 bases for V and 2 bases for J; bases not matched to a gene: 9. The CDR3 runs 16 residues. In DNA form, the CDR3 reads TGTGCCAGCAGCCACTCCCGGGAGGATAACACCGGGGAGCTGTTTTTT. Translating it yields CASSHSREDNTGELFF.

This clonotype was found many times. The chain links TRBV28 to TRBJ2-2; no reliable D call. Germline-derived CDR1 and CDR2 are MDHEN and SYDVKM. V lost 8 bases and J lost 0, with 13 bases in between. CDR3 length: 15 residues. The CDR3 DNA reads TGTGCCAGCTCTGATGTGGGGACGAACACCGGGGAGCTGTTTTTT. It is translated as CASSDVGTNTGELFF.

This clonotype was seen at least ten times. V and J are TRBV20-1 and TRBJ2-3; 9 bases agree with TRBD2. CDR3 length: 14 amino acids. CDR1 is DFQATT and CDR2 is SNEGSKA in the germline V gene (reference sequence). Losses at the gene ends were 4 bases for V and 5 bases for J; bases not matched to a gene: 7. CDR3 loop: CSAMLSGRKDTQYF. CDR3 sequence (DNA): TGCAGTGCTATGTTAAGCGGGAGGAAAGATACGCAGTATTTT.

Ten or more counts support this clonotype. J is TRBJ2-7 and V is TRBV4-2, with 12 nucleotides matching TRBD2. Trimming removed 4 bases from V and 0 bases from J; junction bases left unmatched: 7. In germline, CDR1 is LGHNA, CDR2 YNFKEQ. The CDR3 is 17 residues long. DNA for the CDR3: TGTGCCAGCAGCCGCGGACTAGCGGGGTTTGACTCCTACGAGCAGTACTTC. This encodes CASSRGLAGFDSYEQYF.

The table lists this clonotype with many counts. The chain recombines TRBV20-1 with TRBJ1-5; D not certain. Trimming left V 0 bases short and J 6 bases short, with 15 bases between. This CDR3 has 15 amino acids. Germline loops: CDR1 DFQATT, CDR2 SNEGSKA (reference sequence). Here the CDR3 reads CSARDRSGSGQPQHF. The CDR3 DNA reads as TGCAGTGCTAGAGATCGGTCGGGCTCGGGTCAGCCCCAGCATTTT.

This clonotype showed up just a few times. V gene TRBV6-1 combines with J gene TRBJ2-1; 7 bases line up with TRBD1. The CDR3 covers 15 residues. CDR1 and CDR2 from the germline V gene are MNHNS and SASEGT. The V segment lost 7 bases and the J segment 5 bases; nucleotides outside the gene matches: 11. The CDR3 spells CASNILRQGDNEQFF. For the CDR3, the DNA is TGTGCCAGCAACATTTTACGTCAGGGGGACAATGAGCAGTTCTTC.

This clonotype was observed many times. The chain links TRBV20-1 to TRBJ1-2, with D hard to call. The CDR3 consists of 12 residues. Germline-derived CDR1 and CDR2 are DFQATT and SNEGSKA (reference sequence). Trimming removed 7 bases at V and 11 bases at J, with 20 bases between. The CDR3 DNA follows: TGCAGTGTGTCGGACCGAGAAATTAATTACACCTTC. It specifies CSVSDREINYTF.

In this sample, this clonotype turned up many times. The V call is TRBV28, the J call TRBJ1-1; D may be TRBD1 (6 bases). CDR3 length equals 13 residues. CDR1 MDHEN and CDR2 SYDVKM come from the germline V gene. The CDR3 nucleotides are TGTGCGTCGTTTTGGGGGCGGGACACTGAAGCTTTCTTT. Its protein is CASFWGRDTEAFF.

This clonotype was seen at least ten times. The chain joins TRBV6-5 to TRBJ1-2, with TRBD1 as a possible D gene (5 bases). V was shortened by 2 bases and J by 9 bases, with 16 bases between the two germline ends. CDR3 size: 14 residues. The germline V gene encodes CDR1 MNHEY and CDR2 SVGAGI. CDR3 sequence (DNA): TGTGCCAGCAGTTACGGGTTGGGGGAACGGAGCTACACCTTC. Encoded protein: CASSYGLGERSYTF.

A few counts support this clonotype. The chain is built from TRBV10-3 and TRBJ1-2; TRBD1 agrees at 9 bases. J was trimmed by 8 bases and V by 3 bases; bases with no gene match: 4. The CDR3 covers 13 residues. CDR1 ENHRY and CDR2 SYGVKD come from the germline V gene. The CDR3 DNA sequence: TGTGCCATCAGTGATTCGACAGGGGGAGGCTACACCTTC. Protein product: CAISDSTGGGYTF.

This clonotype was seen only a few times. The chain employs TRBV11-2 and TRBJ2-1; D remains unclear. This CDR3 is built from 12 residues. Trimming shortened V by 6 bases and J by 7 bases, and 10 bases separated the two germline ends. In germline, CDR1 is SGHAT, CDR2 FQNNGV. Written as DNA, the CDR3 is TGTGCCAGCAGAGTAGGCCCGAATGAGCAGTTCTTC. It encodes CASRVGPNEQFF.